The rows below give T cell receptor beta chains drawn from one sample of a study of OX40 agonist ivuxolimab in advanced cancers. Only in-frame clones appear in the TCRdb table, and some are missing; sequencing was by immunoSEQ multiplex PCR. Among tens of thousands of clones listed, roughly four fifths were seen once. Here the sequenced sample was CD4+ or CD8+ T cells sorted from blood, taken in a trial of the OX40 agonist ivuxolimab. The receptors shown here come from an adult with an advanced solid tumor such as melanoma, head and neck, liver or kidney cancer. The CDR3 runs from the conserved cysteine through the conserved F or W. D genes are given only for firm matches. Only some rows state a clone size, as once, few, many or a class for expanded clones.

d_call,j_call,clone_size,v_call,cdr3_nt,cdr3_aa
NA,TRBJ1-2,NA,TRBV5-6,TGTGCCAGCAGCTTTACCACAGGAGCAGCTAACTATGGCTACACCTTC,CASSFTTGAANYGYTF
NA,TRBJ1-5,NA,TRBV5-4,TGTGCCAGCAGCTTGGACAGGGCCAATCAGCCCCAGCATTTT,CASSLDRANQPQHF
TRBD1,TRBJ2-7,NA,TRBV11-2,TGTGCCAGCAGCTTAGAGGCGACAGGGCCCTACGAGCAGTACTTC,CASSLEATGPYEQYF
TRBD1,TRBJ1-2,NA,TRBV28,TGTGCCAGCTTCCGTTCAACAGGGGGCGATGGCTACACCTTC,CASFRSTGGDGYTF
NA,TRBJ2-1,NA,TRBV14,TGTGCCAGCAGCCCCTCTTGGTCTGAGCAGTTCTTC,CASSPSWSEQFF
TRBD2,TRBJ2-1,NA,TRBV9,TGTGCCAGCAGCGCCTTTAGCGGGGGGGGCAATGAGCAGTTCTTC,CASSAFSGGGNEQFF
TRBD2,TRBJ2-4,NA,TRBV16,TGTGCCAGCAGCCAGGGAGGGTCCGAAAACATTCAGTACTTC,CASSQGGSENIQYF
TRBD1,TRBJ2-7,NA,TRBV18,TGTGCCAGCTCACCAACCACAAGGGGGCGCCTGAAATACGAGCAGTACTTC,CASSPTTRGRLKYEQYF
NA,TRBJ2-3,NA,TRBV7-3,TGTGCCAGCAGCTTAATCGGGATCACAGATACGCAGTATTTT,CASSLIGITDTQYF
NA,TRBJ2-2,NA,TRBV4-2,TGTGCCAGCAGCCGGGATAACTGGCAGGGCGCCACCGGGGAGCTGTTTTTT,CASSRDNWQGATGELFF
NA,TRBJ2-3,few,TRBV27,TGTGCCAGCAGTTTGGCACTGTACACTAGCACAGATACGCAGTATTTT,CASSLALYTSTDTQYF
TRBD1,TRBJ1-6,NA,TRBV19,TGTGCCAGTAGTATGAACGACAGGGGTAATTCACCCCTCCACTTT,CASSMNDRGNSPLHF
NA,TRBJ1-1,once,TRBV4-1,TGCGCCAGTGCCCTGACTTACCTGACAGATGAAGCTTTCTTT,CASALTYLTDEAFF
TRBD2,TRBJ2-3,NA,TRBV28,TGTGCCAGCAGGTGGACTAGCGGGGGGGCCTACAGCACAGATACGCAGTATTTT,CASRWTSGGAYSTDTQYF
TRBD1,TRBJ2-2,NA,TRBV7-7,TGTGCCAGCAGCCACTCTACAGGGGGCGCGGACACCGGGGAGCTGTTTTTT,CASSHSTGGADTGELFF
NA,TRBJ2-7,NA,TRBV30,TGTGCCTGGAGTGCTGGAGCCTACGAGCAGTACTTC,CAWSAGAYEQYF
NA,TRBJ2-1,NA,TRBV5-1,TGCGCCAGCAGCTTTGCCGGGCCCGAGCAGTTCTTC,CASSFAGPEQFF
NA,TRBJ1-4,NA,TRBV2,TGTGCCAGCAGCCCCGGGCTCGGGGGGGAAAAACTGTTTTTT,CASSPGLGGEKLFF
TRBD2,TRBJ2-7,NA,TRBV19,TGTGCCAGTAGTATATTCGGCGGGAGGGCCCCTTACGAGCAGTACTTC,CASSIFGGRAPYEQYF
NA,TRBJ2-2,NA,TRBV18,TGTGCCAGCTCACCAGCAGGGGTCACCGGGGAGCTGTTTTTT,CASSPAGVTGELFF
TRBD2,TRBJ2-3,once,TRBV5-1,TGCGCCAGCAGCTTGGGACTAGCGGGAGGGCTTCGCACAGATACGCAGTATTTT,CASSLGLAGGLRTDTQYF
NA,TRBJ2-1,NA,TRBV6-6,TGTGCCAGCAGTTACCCACAGGGTTACAATGAGCAGTTCTTC,CASSYPQGYNEQFF